These 15 T cell receptor beta chains originate from one sample sequenced in a study of T cells in Graves' hyperthyroidism and ophthalmopathy. Amplified regions were TCR beta CDR3 sequences from RNA transcripts. Researchers ran a first-round RT-PCR on the TCR CDR3 using the HTBI primer set. TCRdb reprocessed the multiplex PCR reads via MiXCR and lists one record per CDR3 protein. The table has about 640,000 distinct CDR3 sequences, approximately 14% seen once. The sample comprised blood. These receptor sequences come from a woman between 45 and 60 years old with Graves' ophthalmopathy.

This clonotype occurred a few times. The gene calls are TRBV7-2 and TRBJ1-1; D is possibly TRBD1 (5 bases). This CDR3 has 13 residues. Germline V gene lookup returns CDR1 SGHTA and CDR2 FQGNSA. Trimming removed 2 bases at V and 5 bases at J, with 9 bases between. The chain's CDR3 is CASSLPGLTEAFF. The CDR3 DNA sequence: TGTGCCAGCAGCTTACCAGGGTTGACTGAAGCTTTCTTT.

Only a few counts were recorded for this clonotype. This chain links TRBV4-1 with TRBJ2-3; the D is unclear. There are 17 residues in the CDR3. Between the trimmed V and J ends, which lost 1 base and 2 bases, there was a span of 16 bases. Germline CDR1 is MGHRA and CDR2 is YSYEKL. The CDR3 DNA sequence: TGCGCCAGCAGCCAAGGGGCATTCGGTAGGAACACAGATACGCAGTATTTT. Protein: CASSQGAFGRNTDTQYF.

The genes are TRBV19 and TRBJ2-7; 8 positions agree with TRBD1. Germline values: CDR1 LNHDA, CDR2 SQIVND (reference sequence). V shed 9 bases, J shed 6 bases, and the junction held 7 bases outside the gene matches. The CDR3 consists of 12 residues. DNA of the CDR3: TGTGCCAGCCTGGACAGGGCCGGCGAGCAGTACTTC. Translated, it gives CASLDRAGEQYF. Looking up the rest from reference TRBV19 and TRBJ2-7 gives the full variable domain: DGGITQSPKYLFRKEGQNVTLSCEQNLNHDAMYWYRQDPGQGLRLIYYSQIVNDFQKGDIAEGYSVSREKKESFPLTVTSAQKNPTAFYLCASLDRAGEQYFGPGTRLTVT.

In this sample, this clonotype turned up many times. The chain recombines TRBV3-1 with TRBJ2-7; TRBD2 matches at 11 bases. The CDR3 is 16 amino acids. From germline, CDR1 is LGHDT and CDR2 YNNKEL (reference sequence). V lost 8 bases, J lost 2 bases, and 11 bases stayed unmatched. The CDR3 DNA is TGTGCCAGCCCCCCCGGGACTAGCGGAACTACCTACGAGCAGTACTTC. This gives the protein CASPPGTSGTTYEQYF.

This chain connects TRBV6-1 to TRBJ2-2; 13 bases fit TRBD2. The CDR3 is 18 residues long. Germline loops: CDR1 MNHNS, CDR2 SASEGT. Unmatched junction bases numbered 16, after V lost 10 bases and J lost 5 bases. In DNA form, the CDR3 reads TGTGCCACCAAGGCTCCGGGACTAGCGGGATCGGGTACCGGGGAGCTGTTTTTT. It codes for CATKAPGLAGSGTGELFF.

V usage is TRBV12-3 or TRBV12-4 and J usage is TRBJ1-2; D perhaps matches TRBD1 (5 bases). Trimming stripped 4 bases from V and 1 base from J, with 25 bases between. CDR3 size: 19 residues. The CDR3 sequence: CASSSTLDSGGIFNYGYTF. The CDR3 region has the DNA TGTGCCAGCAGTTCAACTCTAGACAGTGGGGGAATTTTTAACTATGGCTACACCTTC.

V usage is TRBV9 and J usage is TRBJ2-2; D is undetermined. Germline CDR1 is SGDLS and CDR2 is YYNGEE. Trimming left V 1 base short and J 5 bases short, with 6 bases between. CDR3 length: 13 residues. For the CDR3, the DNA is TGTGCCAGCAGCGTAAAGCAAACCGGGGAGCTGTTTTTT. Its protein is CASSVKQTGELFF.

J is TRBJ2-3 and V is TRBV6-7, with 11 bases lining up with TRBD2. TRBV6-7 is flagged as an ORF with uncertain function. The CDR3 totals 18 residues. V dropped 2 bases and J dropped 3; count of bases not matched to a gene: 10. CDR3 in amino acids: CASSYGGASGRKTDTQYF. The DNA for the CDR3 is TGTGCCAGCAGTTACGGCGGGGCTAGCGGGAGGAAGACAGATACGCAGTATTTT.

In this sample, this clonotype turned up many times. The CDR3 DNA reads TGTGCCAGCAGAAAACAGGGGTCCCACGAGCAGTACTTC. Protein product: CASRKQGSHEQYF. The chain has TRBV27 and TRBJ2-7; 7 bases agree with TRBD1. The V gene end was trimmed by 6 bases and the J gene end by 5 bases; junction bases not matched to a gene: 7. The CDR3 length is 13 residues. Per the germline V gene, CDR1 is MNHEY and CDR2 is SMNVEV (reference sequence).

This clonotype came up many times. The V gene is TRBV7-2, the J gene TRBJ2-1; possibly TRBD1 for D (6 bases). Trimming removed 3 bases from V and 1 base from J, with 19 bases in between. The CDR3 runs to 18 residues. From germline, CDR1 is SGHTA and CDR2 FQGNSA. The CDR3: CASSLRQEERWSYNEQFF. CDR3 sequence (DNA): TGTGCCAGCAGCTTGAGACAGGAGGAAAGGTGGTCCTACAATGAGCAGTTCTTC.

The chain carries TRBV10-3 and TRBJ2-7, with D perhaps TRBD2 (5 bases). The CDR3 spans 13 residues. In germline, CDR1 is ENHRY, CDR2 SYGVKD. V lost 3 bases and J lost 1, with 7 bases in between. The CDR3 nucleotides are TGTGCCATCAGTGACGAGGGTTCCTACGAGCAGTACTTC. This codes for CAISDEGSYEQYF.

The chain employs TRBV20-1 and TRBJ2-4, with 8 bases identical to TRBD2. Trimming took 2 bases from V and 2 from J; bases not matched to a gene: 5. Germline CDR1 and CDR2: DFQATT and SNEGSKA (reference sequence). The CDR3 loop spans 15 amino acids. The CDR3 DNA reads as TGCAGTGCTAGAACTAGCGGCTTTCCCAAAAACATTCAGTACTTC. It is translated as CSARTSGFPKNIQYF.

This clonotype was seen only a few times. The gene calls are TRBV27 and TRBJ2-2; no definite D call. Between the trimmed V and J ends, which lost 3 bases and 3 bases, there was a span of 14 bases. The CDR3 is 16 residues long. CDR1 MNHEY and CDR2 SMNVEV come from the germline V gene (reference sequence). The CDR3 here is CASSFISVPHTGELFF. CDR3 coding DNA: TGTGCCAGCAGTTTTATATCTGTGCCTCACACCGGGGAGCTGTTTTTT.

This clonotype was detected many times. The chain has TRBV10-3 and TRBJ1-2; D ambiguous. CDR3 length: 14 residues. Trimming cost V 2 bases and J 8 bases, with 15 bases left between them. The germline gives CDR1 ENHRY, CDR2 SYGVKD. In DNA, the CDR3 is TGTGCCATCAGTGAGGCTGAGAATACAAGGGGCTACACCTTC. Its protein product is CAISEAENTRGYTF.

A few counts support this clonotype. This sequence joins TRBV4-3 and TRBJ1-3; D may be TRBD1 (5 bases). V was cut by 1 base and J by 2 bases, with 15 bases left in between. The CDR3 extends over 17 amino acids. CDR1 and CDR2 (germline): LGHNA, YSLEER. CDR3 loop: CASSQGWGGGTGNTIYF. The CDR3, as DNA: TGCGCCAGCAGCCAAGGATGGGGCGGGGGTACTGGAAACACCATATATTTT.